One sample yielded the 8 T cell receptor gamma chains listed below, sequenced in a study of human gamma delta and Vdelta1 T cells. TCRdb applied CATT to the PCR reads for clone calling. The sample carries several thousand gamma-chain clones, around 45% recorded once. No antigens are known for them. Sequencing was performed on Vdelta1 gamma-delta T cells from blood grown in culture (DOT cells). The receptor set was obtained from a human donor in good health.

Comments on this clone: In the same sample, other DNA sequences code for this CDR3. This sequence joins TRGV4 and TRGJ1 or TRGJ2. The CDR3 extends over 12 amino acids. Germline CDR1 EGSTGY, CDR2 YDSYTSSV. Germline trimming cut 0 bases from V and 7 bases from J; bases unmatched to any gene: 3. The CDR3 region has the DNA TGTGCCACCTGGGATGGGTCCTATAAGAAACTCTTT. Protein product: CATWDGSYKKLF.

Of note for this clone: The junction differs from germline at one of its ends, possibly a read error. The chain is built from TRGV4 and TRGJP1. The CDR3 covers 14 residues. CDR1 is EGSTGY, CDR2 YDSYTSSV, per germline. The CDR3 DNA reads as TGTGCCGCCTGGGATAATTACACTGGTTGGTTCAAGATATTT. It yields the protein CAAWDNYTGWFKIF.

The rearrangement uses TRGV4 and TRGJ1 or TRGJ2. Germline CDR1 EGSTGY, CDR2 YDSYTSSV. This CDR3 is built from 13 residues. J gave up 7 bases and V 1 base, and 7 bases lay outside the gene matches. This chain's CDR3 is CATWDGFRYKKLF. The CDR3 bases are TGTGCCACCTGGGATGGTTTTCGATATAAGAAACTCTTT.

By sample fraction, this clone is medium-sized. The V gene is TRGV4, the J gene TRGJ1 or TRGJ2. CDR1 is EGSTGY and CDR2 is YDSYTSSV in the germline V gene. The CDR3 extends over 12 amino acids. With V trimmed by 3 bases and J by 6 bases, 5 bases remained unmatched. CDR3 loop: CATWDFAYKKLF. The CDR3 DNA follows: TGTGCCACCTGGGATTTTGCTTATAAGAAACTCTTT.

This clone has more than one count but fewer than ten. The rearrangement uses TRGV9 and TRGJ1 or TRGJ2. Losses at the gene ends were 3 bases for V and 5 bases for J; bases not matched to a gene: 4. The germline V gene encodes CDR1 GITISATS and CDR2 ISYDGTV (reference sequence). The CDR3 runs to 12 residues. The CDR3, as DNA: TGTGCCTTGTGGGAGAAAAATTATAAGAAACTCTTT. Amino acids: CALWEKNYKKLF.

This sequence joins TRGV4 and TRGJ1 or TRGJ2. Germline V gene sequence: CDR1 EGSTGY, CDR2 YDSYTSSV. V lost 1 base, J lost 5 bases, and 14 bases stayed unmatched. This CDR3 is built from 16 residues. CDR3 amino acids: CATWDGTLILDYKKLF. The CDR3 coding sequence is TGTGCCACCTGGGATGGCACGCTAATCCTGGATTATAAGAAACTCTTT.

This clone has just a few counts. The same CDR3 can be traced to other DNA sequences in this sample. V is TRGV9 and J is TRGJ1 or TRGJ2. Germline V gene sequence: CDR1 GITISATS, CDR2 ISYDGTV (reference sequence). The CDR3 is 13 amino acids. Trimming at V came to 0 bases and at J to 5 bases, leaving 4 bases not matched to a gene. This chain's CDR3 is CALWEVLDYKKLF. CDR3 nucleotide sequence: TGTGCCTTGTGGGAGGTGCTCGATTATAAGAAACTCTTT.

V is TRGV9 and J is TRGJ1 or TRGJ2. V lost 6 bases and J lost 2; bases outside the gene matches: 10. Germline V CDR1 and CDR2: GITISATS, ISYDGTV (reference sequence). The length of the CDR3 is 14 residues. The CDR3 sequence: CALWSQRYYYKKLF. The CDR3 DNA sequence: TGTGCCTTGTGGTCTCAAAGGTATTATTATAAGAAACTCTTT.